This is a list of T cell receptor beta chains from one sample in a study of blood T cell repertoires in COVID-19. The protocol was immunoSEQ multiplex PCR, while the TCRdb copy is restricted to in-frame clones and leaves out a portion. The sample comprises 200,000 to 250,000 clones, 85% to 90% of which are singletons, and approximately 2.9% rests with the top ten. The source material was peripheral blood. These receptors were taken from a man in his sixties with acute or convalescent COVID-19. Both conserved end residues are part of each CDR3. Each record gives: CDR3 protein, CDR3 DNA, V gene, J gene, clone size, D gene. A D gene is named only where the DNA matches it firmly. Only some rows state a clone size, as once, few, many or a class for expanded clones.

cdr3_aa: CASSPGQGERVAFF; cdr3_nt: TGTGCCAGCAGCCCAGGACAGGGGGAGAGGGTAGCTTTCTTT; v_call: TRBV5-5; j_call: TRBJ1-1; clone_size: few; d_call: TRBD1
cdr3_aa: CASSPPGGANYEQYF; cdr3_nt: TGTGCCAGCAGCCCTCCGGGGGGAGCAAACTACGAGCAGTACTTC; v_call: TRBV6-2/TRBV6-3; j_call: TRBJ2-7; clone_size: NA; d_call: TRBD2
cdr3_aa: CASRGDRRGFETQYF; cdr3_nt: TGTGCCAGCAGGGGGGACAGGCGGGGGTTTGAGACCCAGTACTTC; v_call: TRBV2; j_call: TRBJ2-5; clone_size: NA; d_call: NA
cdr3_aa: CASSQPGQGVYEQYF; cdr3_nt: TGTGCCAGCAGCCAACCGGGACAGGGGGTCTACGAGCAGTACTTC; v_call: TRBV5-5; j_call: TRBJ2-7; clone_size: NA; d_call: TRBD1
cdr3_aa: CATSRDLEETQYF; cdr3_nt: TGTGCCACCAGCAGAGATTTGGAGGAGACCCAGTACTTC; v_call: TRBV15; j_call: TRBJ2-5; clone_size: NA; d_call: NA
cdr3_aa: CASSPGQGYQPQHF; cdr3_nt: TGTGCCAGCAGCCCAGGACAGGGCTATCAGCCCCAGCATTTT; v_call: TRBV6-5; j_call: TRBJ1-5; clone_size: few; d_call: TRBD1
cdr3_aa: CASSRTGGIWTGELFF; cdr3_nt: TGTGCCAGCAGTCGAACAGGGGGAATATGGACCGGGGAGCTGTTTTTT; v_call: TRBV7-3; j_call: TRBJ2-2; clone_size: NA; d_call: TRBD1
cdr3_aa: CASSPGGGPTDTQYF; cdr3_nt: TGTGCCAGCAGCCCCGGGGGGGGTCCCACAGATACGCAGTATTTT; v_call: TRBV11-3; j_call: TRBJ2-3; clone_size: NA; d_call: TRBD2
cdr3_aa: CASSLNPGKHQHF; cdr3_nt: TGTGCCAGCAGTTTAAACCCAGGGAAGCACCAGCATTTT; v_call: TRBV12-3/TRBV12-4; j_call: TRBJ1-5; clone_size: NA; d_call: NA
cdr3_aa: CASTNSRGGSNQPQHF; cdr3_nt: TGTGCCAGCACCAACAGCCGGGGGGGAAGCAATCAGCCCCAGCATTTT; v_call: TRBV7-9; j_call: TRBJ1-5; clone_size: NA; d_call: NA
cdr3_aa: CASSLQGGQETQYF; cdr3_nt: TGCGCCAGCAGCCTACAGGGGGGACAAGAGACCCAGTACTTC; v_call: TRBV5-1; j_call: TRBJ2-5; clone_size: NA; d_call: TRBD1
cdr3_aa: CASTTGGAGQPQHF; cdr3_nt: TGTGCCAGCACCACGGGGGGGGCGGGTCAGCCCCAGCATTTT; v_call: TRBV2; j_call: TRBJ1-5; clone_size: NA; d_call: NA
cdr3_aa: CASRPIGSTYEQYF; cdr3_nt: TGTGCCAGCAGGCCAATCGGTTCCACCTACGAGCAGTACTTC; v_call: TRBV27; j_call: TRBJ2-7; clone_size: NA; d_call: NA
cdr3_aa: CASSQERTRYNEQFF; cdr3_nt: TGTGCCAGCAGCCAAGAAAGGACTAGGTACAATGAGCAGTTCTTC; v_call: TRBV3-1/TRBV3-2; j_call: TRBJ2-1; clone_size: NA; d_call: TRBD2
cdr3_aa: CASSQGGAMAGELFF; cdr3_nt: TGTGCCAGCAGCCAAGGGGGGGCCATGGCCGGGGAGCTGTTTTTT; v_call: TRBV5-4; j_call: TRBJ2-2; clone_size: NA; d_call: NA
cdr3_aa: CASSNFQGAINQPQHF; cdr3_nt: TGTGCCAGCAGTAACTTTCAGGGCGCGATTAATCAGCCCCAGCATTTT; v_call: TRBV6-2/TRBV6-3; j_call: TRBJ1-5; clone_size: NA; d_call: NA
cdr3_aa: CASNPFDSNYGYTF; cdr3_nt: TGTGCCAGTAACCCCTTCGACAGTAACTATGGCTACACCTTC; v_call: TRBV19; j_call: TRBJ1-2; clone_size: NA; d_call: NA
cdr3_aa: CASSTGLPSTDTQYF; cdr3_nt: TGTGCCAGCAGCACAGGTCTTCCAAGCACAGATACGCAGTATTTT; v_call: TRBV2; j_call: TRBJ2-3; clone_size: NA; d_call: NA
cdr3_aa: CASRGISRGTEAFF; cdr3_nt: TGTGCCAGCAGGGGGATCTCAAGGGGCACTGAAGCTTTCTTT; v_call: TRBV2; j_call: TRBJ1-1; clone_size: few; d_call: NA
cdr3_aa: CASSAPAAGRAAYNEQFF; cdr3_nt: TGTGCCAGCAGCGCCCCGGCTGCCGGCAGGGCCGCCTACAATGAGCAGTTCTTC; v_call: TRBV5-5; j_call: TRBJ2-1; clone_size: NA; d_call: NA
cdr3_aa: CASSLVSSYEQYF; cdr3_nt: TGCGCCAGCAGCTTGGTTAGCTCCTACGAGCAGTACTTC; v_call: TRBV5-1; j_call: TRBJ2-7; clone_size: NA; d_call: NA
cdr3_aa: CASSEGQGTNYGYTF; cdr3_nt: TGTGCCAGCAGTGAGGGACAGGGGACTAACTATGGCTACACCTTC; v_call: TRBV6-4; j_call: TRBJ1-2; clone_size: NA; d_call: TRBD1
cdr3_aa: CASQDRASYEQYF; cdr3_nt: TGTGCCAGCCAGGACAGGGCCTCCTACGAGCAGTACTTC; v_call: TRBV6-5; j_call: TRBJ2-7; clone_size: NA; d_call: TRBD1
cdr3_aa: CASSANRDRGPRERYEQYF; cdr3_nt: TGTGCCAGCAGTGCCAACCGGGACAGGGGCCCACGTGAACGCTACGAGCAGTACTTC; v_call: TRBV6-1; j_call: TRBJ2-7; clone_size: NA; d_call: TRBD1
cdr3_aa: CASSLEGTNEKLFF; cdr3_nt: TGCGCCAGCAGCTTGGAGGGGACTAATGAAAAACTGTTTTTT; v_call: TRBV5-1; j_call: TRBJ1-4; clone_size: few; d_call: NA
cdr3_aa: CASREQGYEQYF; cdr3_nt: TGTGCCAGCAGAGAACAGGGCTACGAGCAGTACTTC; v_call: TRBV28; j_call: TRBJ2-7; clone_size: NA; d_call: NA
cdr3_aa: CASSSGRNTEAFF; cdr3_nt: TGTGCCAGCAGCTCGGGAAGGAACACTGAAGCTTTCTTT; v_call: TRBV7-3; j_call: TRBJ1-1; clone_size: NA; d_call: NA
cdr3_aa: CASRPRQGGGGYTF; cdr3_nt: TGCGCCAGCAGACCGAGACAGGGTGGCGGCGGCTACACCTTC; v_call: TRBV5-1; j_call: TRBJ1-2; clone_size: NA; d_call: TRBD1
cdr3_aa: CASSEDRVGEKLFF; cdr3_nt: TGTGCCAGCAGTGAAGACAGGGTCGGAGAAAAACTGTTTTTT; v_call: TRBV6-1; j_call: TRBJ1-4; clone_size: NA; d_call: NA
cdr3_aa: CASSLGREANYGYTF; cdr3_nt: TGCGCCAGCAGCTTGGGTAGGGAGGCTAACTATGGCTACACCTTC; v_call: TRBV5-1; j_call: TRBJ1-2; clone_size: NA; d_call: NA
cdr3_aa: CASSYNTGDNSPLHF; cdr3_nt: TGCGCCAGCAGCTATAACACAGGGGATAATTCACCCCTCCACTTT; v_call: TRBV5-1; j_call: TRBJ1-6; clone_size: NA; d_call: TRBD1
cdr3_aa: CSARYNEQFF; cdr3_nt: TGCAGTGCTCGCTACAATGAGCAGTTCTTC; v_call: TRBV20-1; j_call: TRBJ2-1; clone_size: NA; d_call: NA